A single sample is the source of the 4 T cell receptor beta chains below, sequenced in a study of post-analysis software for immune sequencing data (dated by TCRdb to the mid-2010s). The paper's findings and limits, for the study overall: About 5 TRBV segments, including TRBV5-6, TRBV5-1 and TRBV20-1, were significantly more frequent in patients than controls.

Library preparation used PCR. TCRdb records Illumina HiSeq 2500 as the sequencer. Unique molecular identifiers were incorporated into TCR beta cDNA libraries to reduce PCR and sequencing biases. TCRdb cleaned the public reads at Q25 with fastp, built clones with MiXCR and kept in-frame beta chains. Each record represents a unique CDR3 protein, reported with the most common genes and DNA among its rows. The sample table shows just over 250,000 distinct CDR3 sequences, and about 38% are seen once. The ten largest account for under 5.5% of the sample. The antigens of these receptors remain unknown. The material sequenced was blood. The receptors originated from a girl aged 10-17 years with multiple sclerosis.

This clonotype was found many times. J is TRBJ1-5 and V is TRBV5-6; D not resolved. The germline V gene encodes CDR1 SGHDT and CDR2 YYEEEE. There are 16 residues in the CDR3. Between the trimmed V and J ends, which lost 4 bases and 3 bases, there was a span of 17 bases. CDR3 protein: CASSEMNREHNQPQHF. Written as DNA, the CDR3 is TGTGCCAGCAGCGAAATGAACCGGGAGCACAATCAGCCCCAGCATTTT.

V usage is TRBV20-1 and J usage is TRBJ2-5; perhaps TRBD1 as D (6 bases). Germline CDR1 is DFQATT and CDR2 is SNEGSKA (reference sequence). V was clipped by 6 bases and J by 4 bases, with 15 bases between them. The CDR3 extends over 13 amino acids. The CDR3 is CSAVRGPRETQYF. The CDR3 DNA is TGCAGTGCCGTCAGGGGCCCCAGAGAGACCCAGTACTTC.

This clonotype was detected only a few times. The V gene is TRBV5-6, the J gene TRBJ2-2, with 7 bases lining up with TRBD1. Germline V gives CDR1 SGHDT, CDR2 YYEEEE. After removal of 5 bases from V and 5 bases from J, the junction contained 12 bases not matched to a gene. This CDR3 is 16 amino acids long. Here the CDR3 reads CASSRPPGTETGELFF. The CDR3 DNA reads TGTGCCAGCAGTCGACCACCCGGGACAGAGACCGGGGAGCTGTTTTTT.

The chain employs TRBV5-1 and TRBJ1-2; D not certain. Germline V gene lookup returns CDR1 SGHRS and CDR2 YFSETQ. V gave up 0 bases and J gave up 3 bases, with 3 bases separating them. The CDR3 is made up of 12 amino acids. The chain's CDR3 is CASSLEYYGYTF. For the CDR3, the DNA is TGCGCCAGCAGCTTGGAATACTATGGCTACACCTTC. Using reference TRBV5-1 and TRBJ1-2 for the parts outside the CDR3, the full variable domain is KAGVTQTPRYLIKTRGQQVTLSCSPISGHRSVSWYQQTPGQGLQFLFEYFSETQRNKGNFPGRFSGRQFSNSRSEMNVSTLELGDSALYLCASSLEYYGYTFGSGTRLTVV.